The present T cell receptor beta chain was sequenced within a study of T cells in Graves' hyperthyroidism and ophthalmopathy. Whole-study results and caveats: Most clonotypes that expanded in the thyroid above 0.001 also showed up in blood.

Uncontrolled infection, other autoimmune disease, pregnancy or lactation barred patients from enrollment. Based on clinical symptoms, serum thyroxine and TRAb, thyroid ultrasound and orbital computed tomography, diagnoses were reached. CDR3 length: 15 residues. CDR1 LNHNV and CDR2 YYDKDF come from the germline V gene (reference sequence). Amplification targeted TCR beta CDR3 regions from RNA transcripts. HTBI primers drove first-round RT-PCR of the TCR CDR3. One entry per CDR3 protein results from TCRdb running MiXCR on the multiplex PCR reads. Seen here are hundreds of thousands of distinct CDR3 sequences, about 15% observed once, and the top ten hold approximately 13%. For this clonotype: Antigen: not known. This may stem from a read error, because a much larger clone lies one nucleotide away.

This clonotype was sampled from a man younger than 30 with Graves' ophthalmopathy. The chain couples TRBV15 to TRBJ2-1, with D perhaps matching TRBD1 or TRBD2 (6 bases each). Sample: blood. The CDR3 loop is CATNHIGGSYNEQSF. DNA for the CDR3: TGTGCCACCAACCATATCGGGGGCTCCTACAATGAGCAGTCCTTC.